This record covers a single T cell receptor beta chain. The source of the sample is a study of OX40 agonist ivuxolimab in advanced cancers. The protocol was immunoSEQ multiplex PCR, while the TCRdb copy is restricted to in-frame clones and leaves out a portion. This repertoire shows about 96,000 clones, around 91% found once; its top ten account for 1.5% to 2%. From germline, CDR1 is MDHEN and CDR2 SYDVKM. The length of the CDR3 is 14 residues. V was cut by 5 bases and J by 4 bases, with 14 bases left in between. Sequenced material: CD4+ or CD8+ T cells sorted from blood, taken in a trial of the OX40 agonist ivuxolimab. The chain joins TRBV28 to TRBJ1-2; the D gene is possibly TRBD1 (5 bases). The sequence derives from an adult with an advanced solid tumor such as melanoma, head and neck, liver or kidney cancer. Here the CDR3 reads CASSPPQGAYGYTF. The CDR3 DNA reads TGTGCCAGCAGTCCCCCCCAGGGAGCCTATGGCTACACCTTC.